This note documents a single T cell receptor beta chain sequence. Antigen unknown. The data were produced by immunoSEQ multiplex PCR, yet TCRdb's version contains in-frame clones alone and is incomplete. In the table there are approximately 17,000 clones, 80% of which are singletons. The data stem from a study of T cell responses to AZD1222 COVID-19 vaccine. Study-level points and caveats: Vaccine-related CD4 TCRs covered spike, predominating at 160-218 and 743-854. Increased Spike-specific TCR breadth and depth were observed after two AZD1222 doses. The number of AZD1222 recipients seropositive at baseline was only five or six.

The germline CDR1 and CDR2 sequences are KGHSH and LQKENI. The CDR3 is 15 amino acids. Deletions cut 2 bases from V and 4 bases from J, with 11 bases between. Source: peripheral blood, taken 28 days after the second AZD1222 dose. The chain has TRBV18 and TRBJ1-4; D possibly corresponds to TRBD1 (5 bases). The sequence was obtained from an adult who received the AZD1222 COVID-19 vaccine. DNA for the CDR3: TGTGCCAGCTCACCAGAGACAGCCCATAATGAAAAACTGTTTTTT. Protein product: CASSPETAHNEKLFF.